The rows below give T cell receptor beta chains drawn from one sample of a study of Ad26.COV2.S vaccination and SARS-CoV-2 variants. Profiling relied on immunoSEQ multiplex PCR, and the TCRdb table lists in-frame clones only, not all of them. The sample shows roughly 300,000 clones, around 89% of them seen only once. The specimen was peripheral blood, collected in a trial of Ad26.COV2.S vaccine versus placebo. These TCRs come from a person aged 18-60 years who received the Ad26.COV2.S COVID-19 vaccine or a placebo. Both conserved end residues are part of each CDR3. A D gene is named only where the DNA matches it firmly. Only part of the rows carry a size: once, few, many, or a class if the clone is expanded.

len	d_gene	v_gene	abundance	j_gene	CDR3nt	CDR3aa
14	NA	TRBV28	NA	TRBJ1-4	TGTGCCAGCAGTCTGGGAGGGTTTACAGAAAAACTGTTTTTT	CASSLGGFTEKLFF
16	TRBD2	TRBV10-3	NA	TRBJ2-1	TGTGCCATCAGTGAGTCGAGGAGCGGGGGGGTCAATGAGCAGTTCTTC	CAISESRSGGVNEQFF
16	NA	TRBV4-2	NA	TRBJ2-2	TGTGCCAGCAGCCAAGATCTCCTAGCAGGGGCCGGGGAGCTGTTTTTT	CASSQDLLAGAGELFF
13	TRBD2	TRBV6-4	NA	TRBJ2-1	TGTGCCAGCAGCTTCACTAGCGGGGGGCCCCCGTTCTTC	CASSFTSGGPPFF
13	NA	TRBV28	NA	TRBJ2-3	TGTGCCAGCAGTTTCAGTGTCAGAGATACGCAGTATTTT	CASSFSVRDTQYF
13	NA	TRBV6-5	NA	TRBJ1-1	TGTGCCAGCAGTTACTCGATGACACTTGAAGCTTTCTTT	CASSYSMTLEAFF
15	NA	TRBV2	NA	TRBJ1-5	TGTGCCAGCAGTGAAGACAGCTATAGCAATCAGCCCCAGCATTTT	CASSEDSYSNQPQHF
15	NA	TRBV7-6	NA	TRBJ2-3	TGTGCCAGCAGCTCCCGGGGTGCTAGCACAGATACGCAGTATTTT	CASSSRGASTDTQYF
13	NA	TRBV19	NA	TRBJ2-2	TGTGCCAGTAGTGCATCGAACACCGGGGAGCTGTTTTTT	CASSASNTGELFF
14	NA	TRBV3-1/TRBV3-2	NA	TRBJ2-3	TGTGCCAGCAGCCAAGCTGGCAGCACAGATACGCAGTATTTT	CASSQAGSTDTQYF
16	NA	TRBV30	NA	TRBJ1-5	TGTGCCTGGAGTGTCATGGGATCAATGAGCAATCAGCCCCAGCATTTT	CAWSVMGSMSNQPQHF
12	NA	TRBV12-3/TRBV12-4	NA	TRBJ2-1	TGTGCCAGCAGCACTATATACAATGAGCAGTTCTTC	CASSTIYNEQFF
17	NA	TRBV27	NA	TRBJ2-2	TGTGCCAGCAGTTTCACGGGGTATTATGCGAACACCGGGGAGCTGTTTTTT	CASSFTGYYANTGELFF
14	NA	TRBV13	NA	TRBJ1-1	TGTGCCAGCAGCTTAGGACAGAGGAACACTGAAGCTTTCTTT	CASSLGQRNTEAFF
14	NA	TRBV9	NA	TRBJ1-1	TGTGCCAGCAGCGTAGGGGGTAAGGGCACTGAAGCTTTCTTT	CASSVGGKGTEAFF
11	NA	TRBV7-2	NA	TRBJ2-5	TGTGCCAGCAGGGGGGGCGGGGCCCAGTACTTC	CASRGGGAQYF
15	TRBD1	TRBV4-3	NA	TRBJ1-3	TGCGCCAGCAGCCGCCTAACAGGGGCTGGAAACACCATATATTTT	CASSRLTGAGNTIYF
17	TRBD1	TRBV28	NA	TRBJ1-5	TGTGCCAGCATTACTCGACAGGGCAGATCCTCCAATCAGCCCCAGCATTTT	CASITRQGRSSNQPQHF
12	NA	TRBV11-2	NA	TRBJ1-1	TGTGCCAGCAGCTCGGACACCCTCGTAGCTTTCTTT	CASSSDTLVAFF
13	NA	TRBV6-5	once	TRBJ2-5	TGTGCCAGCAGCCTCGACAGACAAGAGACCCAGTACTTC	CASSLDRQETQYF
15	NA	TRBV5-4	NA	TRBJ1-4	TGTGCCAGCAGCTTGGCCGGGGGGAAGAATGAAAAACTGTTTTTT	CASSLAGGKNEKLFF
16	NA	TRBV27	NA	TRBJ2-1	TGTGCCAGCAGTCTATCCCTAGCATGGAGGGGCAATGAGCAGTTCTTC	CASSLSLAWRGNEQFF